These 22 T cell receptor beta chains were sequenced from one sample in a study of cytomegalovirus exposure and HLA in healthy donors. Clones were read by immunoSEQ multiplex PCR, and TCRdb kept only the in-frame ones, dropping some. The table includes around 60,000 clones, almost 97% detected once. Sequencing input: PBMCs. Receptors were obtained from a woman between 18 and 29 years old in good health and CMV-seronegative.

The rearrangement uses TRBV7-8 and TRBJ2-3, with 7 bases matching TRBD2. This CDR3 has 15 amino acids. The germline gives CDR1 SGHVS, CDR2 FQNEAQ. J lost 4 bases, V lost 5 bases, and 9 bases had no gene match. In DNA form, the CDR3 reads TGTGCCAGCAGCCCGACTAGCTGGGGAGCAGATACGCAGTATTTT. It translates to CASSPTSWGADTQYF.

This rearrangement joins TRBV5-4 to TRBJ1-2; unclear D gene. This CDR3 spans 13 amino acids. Between the trimmed V and J ends, which lost 4 bases and 7 bases, there was a span of 14 bases. From germline, CDR1 is SGHNT and CDR2 YYREEE (reference sequence). In DNA, the CDR3 is TGTGCCAGCAGCCCGGCGGGAGGGCTTGGCTACACCTTC. Its translation: CASSPAGGLGYTF.

The chain carries TRBV11-2 and TRBJ1-5; unclear D gene. CDR1 is SGHAT and CDR2 is FQNNGV in the germline V gene. Trimming pared 1 base from V and 7 bases from J, leaving 17 bases between. The CDR3 length is 16 residues. The CDR3 here is CASSLGRGGLRQPQHF. The CDR3 DNA follows: TGTGCCAGCAGCTTAGGTCGGGGTGGGCTGCGGCAGCCCCAGCATTTT.

The genes are TRBV5-1 and TRBJ1-2; maybe TRBD1 (6 bases). There are 13 residues in the CDR3. V lost 4 bases and J lost 5, with 12 bases in between. Germline V gene sequence: CDR1 SGHRS, CDR2 YFSETQ. The CDR3 is CASSPGQPYGYTF. The DNA for the CDR3 is TGCGCCAGCAGCCCGGGACAACCTTATGGCTACACCTTC.

This clone appeared a few times. The chain links TRBV7-8 to TRBJ2-5; D possibly corresponds to TRBD1 (6 bases). V lost 5 bases and J 5 bases, leaving 21 bases between the germline ends. The CDR3 is 16 amino acids. CDR1 is SGHVS, CDR2 FQNEAQ, per germline. The CDR3 DNA reads TGTGCCAGCAGCCTAACCGTGTGGGGGCGCGGGGAGACCCAGTACTTC. Its protein product is CASSLTVWGRGETQYF.

The chain recombines TRBV6-4 with TRBJ2-3, with 7 nucleotides matching TRBD2. This CDR3 has 16 residues. Trimming removed 0 bases from V and 1 base from J; junction bases left unmatched: 4. The germline gives CDR1 MRHNA, CDR2 SNTAGT. In nucleotides, the CDR3 is TGTGCCAGCAGTGACTCCGGCGGGAGAGGCACAGATACGCAGTATTTT. This sequence encodes CASSDSGGRGTDTQYF.

This chain joins TRBV5-6 and TRBJ2-5; the D is unclear. V shed 0 bases and J shed 1 base, with 7 bases lying between them. CDR1 and CDR2 from the germline V gene are SGHDT and YYEEEE. This CDR3 is built from 14 residues. The CDR3 DNA is TGTGCCAGCAGCTTGGGATCCAGCCAAGAGACCCAGTACTTC. Protein sequence: CASSLGSSQETQYF.

The chain is built from TRBV5-1 and TRBJ2-3; 8 nucleotides line up with TRBD1. V shed 4 bases, J shed 8 bases, and the junction held 12 bases outside the gene matches. Germline CDR1 is SGHRS and CDR2 is YFSETQ. The CDR3 has 15 amino acids. CDR3 nucleotides: TGCGCCAGCAGCGCGCCCCAGGGGGCTACTGGTACGCAGTATTTT. Protein sequence: CASSAPQGATGTQYF.

The genes are TRBV16 and TRBJ1-4; 7 bases fit TRBD1. Germline loops: CDR1 KGHSY, CDR2 FQNENV. The V and J ends lost 3 bases and 4 bases, in that order; junction bases with no gene match: 8. This CDR3 contains 16 residues. CDR3 nucleotides: TGTGCCAGCAGCCAGCCCGGGACAGCTAATAATGAAAAACTGTTTTTT. It yields the protein CASSQPGTANNEKLFF. Complete variable domain (other parts from reference TRBV16 and TRBJ1-4): GEEVAQTPKHLVRGEGQKAKLYCAPIKGHSYVFWYQQVLKNEFKFLISFQNENVFDETGMPKERFSAKCLPNSPCSLEIQATKLEDSAVYFCASSQPGTANNEKLFFGSGTQLSVL.

The chain carries TRBV2 and TRBJ1-5; possibly TRBD1 for D (6 bases). Trimming pared 10 bases from V and 0 bases from J, leaving 13 bases between. Per the germline V gene, CDR1 is SNHLY and CDR2 is FYNNEI. There are 14 residues in the CDR3. The CDR3 reads CATGTPYSNQPQHF. In DNA form, the CDR3 reads TGTGCCACCGGGACACCTTATAGCAATCAGCCCCAGCATTTT. Full variable domain (rest looked up from reference TRBV2 and TRBJ1-5): EPEVTQTPSHQVTQMGQEVILRCVPISNHLYFYWYRQILGQKVEFLVSFYNNEISEKSEIFDDQFSVERPDGSNFTLKIRSTKLEDSAMYFCATGTPYSNQPQHFGDGTRLSIL.

This chain uses TRBV19 with TRBJ1-5; 7 bases are shared with TRBD1. Trimming at V came to 6 bases and at J to 4 bases, leaving 9 bases not matched to a gene. Germline CDR1 LNHDA, CDR2 SQIVND (reference sequence). The CDR3 runs 15 residues. The CDR3, as DNA: TGTGCCAGTAGACCTAAGACAGGGAGTAATCAGCCCCAGCATTTT. The encoded protein is CASRPKTGSNQPQHF.

The rearrangement links TRBV5-8 to TRBJ2-4, with TRBD1 matching 9 bases. Germline V gene lookup returns CDR1 SGHTS and CDR2 YDEGEE. This CDR3 is built from 18 residues. Unmatched junction bases numbered 8, after V lost 1 base and J lost 0 bases. In DNA, the CDR3 is TGTGCCAGCAGCTTGTATAGGACAGGGGATGGAGCCAAAAACATTCAGTACTTC. The encoded protein is CASSLYRTGDGAKNIQYF.

The chain uses TRBV7-2 and TRBJ2-5, with 9 nucleotides matching TRBD1. The germline gives CDR1 SGHTA, CDR2 FQGNSA. This CDR3 contains 13 residues. After removal of 5 bases from V and 5 bases from J, the junction contained 3 bases not matched to a gene. The CDR3 nucleotides read TGTGCCAGCAGCCCGGACAGGGGCGAGACCCAGTACTTC. It translates to CASSPDRGETQYF.

This chain connects TRBV19 to TRBJ2-5, with 9 bases that match TRBD1. This CDR3 has 17 residues. V was pared by 3 bases and J by 5 bases, with 13 bases of the junction left unmatched. Germline values: CDR1 LNHDA, CDR2 SQIVND (reference sequence). CDR3 DNA sequence: TGTGCCAGTAGTATGCCCCATTCCGGGACAGGGCCGGAGACCCAGTACTTC. Translating gives CASSMPHSGTGPETQYF.

J is TRBJ2-1 and V is TRBV5-4; 7 positions agree with TRBD2. There are 15 residues in the CDR3. V was pared by 3 bases and J by 6 bases, with 9 bases of the junction left unmatched. Germline lookup yields CDR1 SGHNT and CDR2 YYREEE (reference sequence). The CDR3 region is CASSWTGGGINEQFF. DNA for the CDR3: TGTGCCAGCAGCTGGACGGGCGGGGGAATCAATGAGCAGTTCTTC. The full variable domain, in which reference TRBV5-4 and TRBJ2-1 provide the parts outside the CDR3, is ETGVTQSPTHLIKTRGQQVTLRCSSQSGHNTVSWYQQALGQGPQFIFQYYREEENGRGNFPPRFSGLQFPNYSSELNVNALELDDSALYLCASSWTGGGINEQFFGPGTRLTVL.

The chain recombines TRBV7-9 with TRBJ2-7; possibly TRBD2 for D (7 bases). Looked up from germline, CDR1 is SEHNR and CDR2 is FQNEAQ (reference sequence). CDR3 length: 15 residues. Trimming left V 5 bases short and J 7 bases short, with 21 bases between. This CDR3 reads CASSPRDREGGEQYF. The CDR3 DNA reads as TGTGCCAGCAGCCCAAGGGACCGCGAGGGGGGGGAGCAGTACTTC.

This rearrangement joins TRBV2 to TRBJ2-3; D call uncertain. V lost 7 bases and J lost 4, with 9 bases in between. Per germline, CDR1 SNHLY and CDR2 FYNNEI. This CDR3 has 12 amino acids. The CDR3 nucleotides are TGTGCCAGCAAGAGTGCGGCAGATACGCAGTATTTT. Translating gives CASKSAADTQYF.

This chain connects TRBV6-5 to TRBJ1-2, with unresolved D. CDR3 length: 14 amino acids. V lost 0 bases and J lost 2, with 7 bases in between. Looked up from germline, CDR1 is MNHEY and CDR2 is SVGAGI. The CDR3 DNA sequence: TGTGCCAGCAGTTACTCCACTGCCAACTATGGCTACACCTTC. Translated, it gives CASSYSTANYGYTF.

The CDR3 DNA is TGTGCCAGCAGTGCCAAAGTCGGGGGGCGGATTCAGCCCCAGCATTTT. Translating it yields CASSAKVGGRIQPQHF. This chain uses TRBV6-1 with TRBJ1-5, with D tentatively TRBD1 (6 bases). This CDR3 region has 16 residues. V was pared by 4 bases and J by 6 bases, with 19 bases between. Germline CDR1 reads MNHNS; CDR2 reads SASEGT.

This rearrangement joins TRBV29-1 to TRBJ2-7; D might be TRBD2 (5 bases). The germline CDR1 and CDR2 sequences are SQVTM and ANQGSEA. V lost 2 bases and J 7 bases, leaving 12 bases between the germline ends. There are 12 residues in the CDR3. CDR3 region: CSVEPLRGEQYF. In DNA form, the CDR3 reads TGCAGCGTTGAACCCCTCCGGGGTGAGCAGTACTTC.

The chain employs TRBV2 and TRBJ2-4; D possibly corresponds to TRBD2 (5 bases). The V and J ends lost 3 bases and 1 base respectively, with 10 bases between them. The germline V gene has CDR1 SNHLY and CDR2 FYNNEI. The CDR3 extends over 15 amino acids. CDR3 DNA sequence: TGTGCCAGCAGTGAGGTTAGCGACGCCAAAAACATTCAGTACTTC. Amino acid sequence: CASSEVSDAKNIQYF.

The rearrangement joins TRBV9 to TRBJ2-1; D unclear. V lost 2 bases to trimming and J lost 7 bases, with 10 bases between them. CDR3 size: 13 residues. Germline V CDR1 and CDR2: SGDLS, YYNGEE. The chain's CDR3 is CASSVIGVNEQFF. DNA of the CDR3: TGTGCCAGCAGCGTGATCGGTGTGAATGAGCAGTTCTTC.